Each of the 19 T cell receptor beta chains below was sequenced from the same sample in a study of blood T cells in healthy people across ages. It was with a sample-barcoded 5' primer and a J-beta primer mix that a second PCR of roughly 7 to 11 cycles was run. TCRdb reanalysed the 5' RACE reads using MiXCR and keeps one entry per CDR3 protein. The table records around 520,000 distinct CDR3 sequences, roughly a quarter of them present only once. This sample also belongs to another study, concerning T cells of mothers and their children.

The sample comprised blood. These receptors all stem from a boy between 2 and 15 years old in good health.

This sequence joins TRBV7-9 and TRBJ2-7; D is uncertain. The V and J ends lost 1 base and 2 bases respectively, with 12 bases between them. Germline V gene lookup returns CDR1 SEHNR and CDR2 FQNEAQ (reference sequence). CDR3 length: 15 residues. This CDR3 is CASSLVHAEPYEQYF. As DNA, the CDR3 is TGTGCCAGCAGCTTAGTACATGCTGAACCCTACGAGCAGTACTTC.

In its sample, this clonotype was seen a few times. V gene TRBV12-3 or TRBV12-4 combines with J gene TRBJ1-2, with 10 bases that match TRBD1. Trimming cost V 4 bases and J 8 bases; bases outside gene matches: 10. There are 15 residues in the CDR3. This CDR3 reads CASSSRTGGPGGYTF. The DNA of the CDR3 is TGTGCCAGCAGTTCTAGGACAGGGGGACCTGGAGGCTACACCTTC.

This clonotype was observed many times. CDR3 protein: CASSTGTEQETQYF. The CDR3 DNA is TGCGCCAGCAGTACCGGGACTGAACAAGAGACCCAGTACTTC. V is TRBV5-1 and J is TRBJ2-5; possibly TRBD2 for D (6 bases). V lost 5 bases and J 2 bases, leaving 13 bases between the germline ends. This CDR3 spans 14 amino acids. The germline V gene encodes CDR1 SGHRS and CDR2 YFSETQ.

This clonotype was counted a few times. V and J are TRBV7-8 and TRBJ2-2; 8 nucleotides match TRBD2. The CDR3 loop spans 18 amino acids. Germline V gene sequence: CDR1 SGHVS, CDR2 FQNEAQ. The trim removed 4 bases at V and 0 bases at J, leaving 10 bases unmatched. The CDR3 sequence: CASSSRRPGLANTGELFF. Here the CDR3 DNA reads TGTGCCAGCAGCTCTCGTCGTCCGGGACTAGCGAACACCGGGGAGCTGTTTTTT.

This clonotype appeared a few times. CDR3 DNA: TGTGCCAGCTCCCTGACAGGGGCGACCTACGAGCAGTACTTC. This codes for CASSLTGATYEQYF. The genes are TRBV19 and TRBJ2-5, with 8 bases that match TRBD1. The J call may be faulty, since TRBJ2-7 better matches the DNA end. CDR1 and CDR2 (germline): LNHDA, SQIVND (reference sequence). CDR3 length: 14 residues.

The V and J genes are TRBV7-2 and TRBJ1-1, with 8 bases identical to TRBD1. Per the germline V gene, CDR1 is SGHTA and CDR2 is FQGNSA. V was clipped by 3 bases and J by 10 bases; unmatched bases: 4. This CDR3 has 12 amino acids. CDR3 loop: CASSFGQGRAFF. The DNA of the CDR3 is TGTGCCAGCAGCTTCGGACAGGGTAGAGCTTTCTTT. Supplemented by reference TRBV7-2 and TRBJ1-1, the full variable domain reads GAGVSQSPSNKVTEKGKDVELRCDPISGHTALYWYRQSLGQGLEFLIYFQGNSAPDKSGLPSDRFSAERTGGSVSTLTIQRTQQEDSAVYLCASSFGQGRAFFGQGTRLTVV.

The table lists this clonotype with a few counts. CDR3 in amino acids: CAISESLGQPQHF. For the CDR3, the DNA is TGTGCCATCAGTGAGTCCTTGGGTCAGCCCCAGCATTTT. The chain carries TRBV10-3 and TRBJ1-5; D is unclear. Trimming shortened V by 0 bases and J by 6 bases, and 6 bases separated the two germline ends. This CDR3 is 13 amino acids long. Per the germline V gene, CDR1 is ENHRY and CDR2 is SYGVKD.

In this sample, this clonotype turned up a few times. The V gene is TRBV10-3, the J gene TRBJ2-5; 8 positions match TRBD2. The J call may be wrong; the DNA end is better matched by TRBJ2-1. The V gene's germline CDR1 is ENHRY and CDR2 SYGVKD. The CDR3 runs to 12 residues. The CDR3 sequence: CAISLAENEQFF. The CDR3 DNA follows: TGTGCCATCTCACTAGCGGAGAATGAGCAGTTCTTC.

This clonotype showed up many times. This chain uses TRBV5-5 with TRBJ2-1; unclear D gene. The CDR3 runs to 15 residues. Deletions cut 4 bases from V and 4 bases from J, with 15 bases between. Looked up from germline, CDR1 is SGHKS and CDR2 is YYEKEE (reference sequence). The CDR3 loop is CASSPLVLRYNEQFF. The CDR3 nucleotides are TGTGCCAGCAGCCCCTTGGTACTGCGGTACAATGAGCAGTTCTTC.

The count of this clonotype is one. The chain recombines TRBV5-1 with TRBJ2-1; 7 bases map to TRBD1. The J segment lost 6 bases and the V segment lost 4 bases, leaving 10 bases of the junction unmatched. The germline gives CDR1 SGHRS, CDR2 YFSETQ. This CDR3 is 15 amino acids long. CDR3 sequence: CASSPDRVLSNEQFF. CDR3 nucleotides: TGCGCCAGCAGCCCCGACAGGGTTTTAAGCAATGAGCAGTTCTTC. The full variable domain, completed using reference TRBV5-1 and TRBJ2-1, is KAGVTQTPRYLIKTRGQQVTLSCSPISGHRSVSWYQQTPGQGLQFLFEYFSETQRNKGNFPGRFSGRQFSNSRSEMNVSTLELGDSALYLCASSPDRVLSNEQFFGPGTRLTVL.

The chain joins TRBV9 to TRBJ2-7; possibly TRBD1 or TRBD2 for D (5 bases each). V shed 3 bases and J shed 3 bases, with 10 bases lying between them. The V gene's germline CDR1 is SGDLS and CDR2 YYNGEE. This CDR3 is built from 13 residues. This CDR3 reads CASSAGPNYEQYF. Written as DNA, the CDR3 is TGTGCCAGCAGCGCGGGACCTAACTACGAGCAGTACTTC.

CDR3 sequence reads: CASSLVTGTNQPQHF. Here the CDR3 DNA reads TGTGCCAGCAGTTTAGTTACAGGGACCAATCAGCCCCAGCATTTT. V usage is TRBV27 and J usage is TRBJ1-5; tentative D call: TRBD1 (6 bases). This CDR3 has 15 amino acids. The V gene lost 2 bases and the J gene lost 3 bases, with 11 bases spanning the gap. Germline V gives CDR1 MNHEY, CDR2 SMNVEV (reference sequence).

V is TRBV6-1 and J is TRBJ1-4; the D is unclear. CDR1 and CDR2 from the germline V gene are MNHNS and SASEGT. CDR3 length equals 15 residues. V was trimmed by 6 bases and J by 0 bases, leaving 11 bases between them. CDR3 sequence reads: CASREWLSTNEKLFF. In DNA form, the CDR3 reads TGTGCCAGCAGGGAATGGCTTTCAACTAATGAAAAACTGTTTTTT.

Only a few counts were recorded for this clonotype. The chain combines TRBV5-1 with TRBJ2-1; D might be TRBD1 (5 bases). In germline, CDR1 is SGHRS, CDR2 YFSETQ. V was trimmed by 3 bases and J by 7 bases, leaving 20 bases between them. This CDR3 is built from 16 residues. The CDR3, as DNA: TGCGCCAGCAGCTCACTGTATTCTACCCAGGGTAATGAGCAGTTCTTC. It yields the protein CASSSLYSTQGNEQFF.

This chain joins TRBV12-3 or TRBV12-4 and TRBJ1-1; 12 bases agree with TRBD1. The CDR3 covers 18 residues. J gave up 4 bases and V 6 bases, and 15 bases lay outside the gene matches. The CDR3 reads CASSEFTGTGGASTEAFF. The CDR3 DNA sequence: TGTGCCAGCAGCGAATTCACCGGGACAGGGGGCGCGTCCACTGAAGCTTTCTTT.

The CDR3 region has the DNA TGTGCCAGCAGCTTAGAAGGACTGGCACATCCTAACTATGGCTACACCTTC. Translating it yields CASSLEGLAHPNYGYTF. This sequence joins TRBV7-9 and TRBJ1-2; D uncertain. The CDR3 is 17 amino acids. The germline gives CDR1 SEHNR, CDR2 FQNEAQ (reference sequence). V was cut by 1 base and J by 0 bases, with 15 bases left in between. Using reference TRBV7-9 and TRBJ1-2 for the parts outside the CDR3, the full variable domain is DTGVSQNPRHKITKRGQNVTFRCDPISEHNRLYWYRQTLGQGPEFLTYFQNEAQLEKSRLLSDRFSAERPKGSFSTLEIQRTEQGDSAMYLCASSLEGLAHPNYGYTFGSGTRLTVV.

The genes are TRBV21-1 and TRBJ2-1; the tabulated D call, TRBD1, remains unverified against the DNA. TRBV21-1 has pseudogene status. The CDR3 has 16 amino acids. CDR3 region: CASSKEGEDSYNEQFF. In DNA, the CDR3 is TGTGCCAGCAGCAAAGAGGGGGAGGACTCCTACAATGAGCAGTTCTTC.

This clonotype appeared a few times. This chain joins TRBV14 and TRBJ2-5; 8 bases fit TRBD2. The closer fit of TRBJ2-1 to the DNA end suggests the J call may be wrong. The CDR3 is 14 amino acids. Per the germline V gene, CDR1 is SGHDN and CDR2 is FVKESK. The chain's CDR3 is CASSKRERNDEQFF. CDR3 sequence (DNA): TGTGCCAGCAGCAAGCGGGAGAGGAATGATGAGCAGTTCTTC.

The table lists this clonotype with a few counts. The chain links TRBV27 to TRBJ1-6, with 7 bases aligning to TRBD1. The CDR3 consists of 13 residues. Germline CDR1 is MNHEY and CDR2 is SMNVEV (reference sequence). Unmatched junction bases numbered 5, after V lost 5 bases and J lost 10 bases. This CDR3 is CASSAYRGSPLHF. DNA of the CDR3: TGTGCCAGCAGTGCCTACAGGGGATCACCCCTCCACTTT.